A selection of T cell receptor beta chains follows, all from one sample in a study of blood T cell repertoires in COVID-19. The assay was immunoSEQ multiplex PCR, and TCRdb's table has in-frame clones only and misses some. The table records approximately 440,000 clones, around 90% of them present only once. Sequencing was done on a sample of PBMCs or T cells enriched from blood (not recorded which). These receptors all come from a man aged 18 to 35 who had recovered from COVID-19. Both conserved end residues are part of each CDR3. Fields, in order: clone size, V gene, J gene, D gene, CDR3 protein, CDR3 DNA. The D gene is left open where the match is weak. Size is omitted from some rows. Given values are once, few, many or a class for expanded clones.

NA	TRBV27	TRBJ2-7	TRBD1	CASSRDRSYEQYF	TGTGCCAGCAGTAGGGACAGATCCTACGAGCAGTACTTC
NA	TRBV4-1	TRBJ1-1	TRBD1	CASSQPGQGPTEAFF	TGCGCCAGCAGCCAACCGGGACAGGGGCCCACTGAAGCTTTCTTT
NA	TRBV28	TRBJ2-3	TRBD2	CASSSGTSGRGTDTQYF	TGTGCCAGCAGTTCCGGGACTAGCGGGAGGGGTACAGATACGCAGTATTTT
once	TRBV30	TRBJ1-5	NA	CAWREGPNQPQHF	TGTGCCTGGAGGGAGGGGCCGAATCAGCCCCAGCATTTT
NA	TRBV11-3	TRBJ1-4	NA	CASRRENEKLFF	TGTGCCAGCAGACGGGAGAATGAAAAACTGTTTTTT
NA	TRBV4-1	TRBJ1-5	TRBD1	CASSQLTGGLSFQPQHF	TGCGCCAGCAGCCAATTGACAGGGGGGTTAAGTTTTCAGCCCCAGCATTTT
NA	TRBV3-1/TRBV3-2	TRBJ2-5	NA	CASSPGETQYF	TGTGCCAGCAGCCCCGGGGAGACCCAGTACTTC
NA	TRBV25-1	TRBJ1-2	NA	CASSEGVMDTFNYGYTF	TGTGCCAGCAGTGAAGGGGTCATGGACACTTTTAACTATGGCTACACCTTC
NA	TRBV6-5	TRBJ2-7	NA	CASSYSGHLLTYEQYF	TGTGCCAGCAGTTACTCGGGACACCTTTTAACCTACGAGCAGTACTTC
NA	TRBV7-8	TRBJ1-5	TRBD1	CASTQGTGGREPQHF	TGTGCCAGCACCCAAGGGACAGGGGGCAGAGAGCCCCAGCATTTT
NA	TRBV20-1	TRBJ1-4	TRBD1	CSAGQGQKLFF	TGCAGTGCCGGACAGGGGCAAAAACTGTTTTTT
NA	TRBV28	TRBJ2-5	NA	CASSFRSPGTQYF	TGTGCCAGCAGTTTTAGGTCCCCAGGGACCCAGTACTTC
NA	TRBV7-8	TRBJ2-7	NA	CASSLARQGYEQYF	TGTGCCAGCAGCTTAGCGCGGCAGGGCTACGAGCAGTACTTC
NA	TRBV29-1	TRBJ2-3	NA	CSVAQGSDTQYF	TGCAGCGTTGCTCAGGGATCAGATACGCAGTATTTT
NA	TRBV27	TRBJ2-5	TRBD2	CASSLREGRGTQYF	TGTGCCAGCAGTTTACGGGAGGGCCGTGGGACCCAGTACTTC
NA	TRBV18	TRBJ2-3	TRBD2	CATRLAVPRGGADTQYF	TGTGCCACCAGACTAGCGGTCCCCAGAGGTGGGGCAGATACGCAGTATTTT
NA	TRBV19	TRBJ2-1	TRBD2	CASSMGASGSVYNEQFF	TGTGCCAGTAGTATGGGGGCTAGCGGGTCAGTCTACAATGAGCAGTTCTTC
NA	TRBV11-1	TRBJ2-1	TRBD2	CASSSGLAWNEQFF	TGTGCCAGCAGCTCTGGACTAGCTTGGAATGAGCAGTTCTTC
NA	TRBV7-9	TRBJ2-5	NA	CASSYGGAETQYF	TGTGCCAGCAGCTATGGGGGCGCGGAGACCCAGTACTTC
NA	TRBV2	TRBJ2-7	NA	CASSERGTYEQYF	TGTGCCAGCAGTGAACGCGGGACCTACGAGCAGTACTTC
many	TRBV29-1	TRBJ1-2	NA	CSVDSWGYTF	TGCAGCGTGGACTCGTGGGGCTACACCTTC
NA	TRBV20-1	TRBJ1-2	NA	CSAAADYGYTF	TGCAGTGCGGCAGCGGACTATGGCTACACCTTC
NA	TRBV5-8	TRBJ1-2	TRBD1	CASSFIGRGLSRYGYTF	TGTGCCAGCAGTTTTATCGGCAGGGGGCTATCTCGGTATGGCTACACCTTC
NA	TRBV11-1	TRBJ1-1	NA	CASSPQGGTEAFF	TGTGCCAGCAGCCCACAGGGCGGCACTGAAGCTTTCTTT
once	TRBV30	TRBJ2-7	NA	CAWTPRRASYEQYF	TGTGCCTGGACCCCTCGGAGGGCCTCCTACGAGCAGTACTTC
NA	TRBV3-1/TRBV3-2	TRBJ2-5	NA	CASSILSETQYF	TGTGCCAGCAGTATCTTATCGGAGACCCAGTACTTC
NA	TRBV30	TRBJ2-2	TRBD2	CAWRPMGGAANTGELFF	TGTGCCTGGAGACCCATGGGAGGGGCCGCGAACACCGGGGAGCTGTTTTTT